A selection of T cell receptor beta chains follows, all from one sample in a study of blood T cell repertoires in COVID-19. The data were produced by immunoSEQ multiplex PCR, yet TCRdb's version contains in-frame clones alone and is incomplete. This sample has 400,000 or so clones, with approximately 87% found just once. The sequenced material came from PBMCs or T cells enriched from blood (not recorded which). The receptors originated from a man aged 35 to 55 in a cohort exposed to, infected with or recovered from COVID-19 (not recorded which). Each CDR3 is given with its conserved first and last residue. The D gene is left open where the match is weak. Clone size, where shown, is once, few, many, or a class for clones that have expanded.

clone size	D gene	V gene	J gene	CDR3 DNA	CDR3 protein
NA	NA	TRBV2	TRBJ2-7	TGTGCCAGCAGTGATCTGAGCTACGAGCAGTACTTC	CASSDLSYEQYF
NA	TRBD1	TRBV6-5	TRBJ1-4	TGTGCCAGCAGTTCTTGGACAGGGAATGAAAAACTGTTTTTT	CASSSWTGNEKLFF
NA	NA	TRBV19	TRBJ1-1	TGTGCCAGCAAACCCATTACAGCTACTAACACTGAAGCTTTCTTT	CASKPITATNTEAFF
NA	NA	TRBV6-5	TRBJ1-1	TGTGCCAGCAGCCAACGGGTCGGGGGGCTGCAAGCTTTCTTT	CASSQRVGGLQAFF
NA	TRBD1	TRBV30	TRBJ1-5	TGTGCCTGGAGTGAGAGGTGGGCGGCAGGGGGCTCGTTGGGCAATCAGCCCCAGCATTTT	CAWSERWAAGGSLGNQPQHF
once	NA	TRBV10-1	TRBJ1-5	TGCGCCAGCAGAATCTCAGGGGGCAATCAGCCCCAGCATTTT	CASRISGGNQPQHF
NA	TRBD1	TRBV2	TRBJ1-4	TGTGCCAGCAGGAGGGACAGTAAGGAAAAACTGTTTTTT	CASRRDSKEKLFF
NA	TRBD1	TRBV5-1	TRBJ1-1	TGCGCCAGCAGCCTAAGACAGGGGCGGGACACTGAAGCTTTCTTT	CASSLRQGRDTEAFF
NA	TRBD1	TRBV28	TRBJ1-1	TGTGCCAGCAGTGTAACAGGGGGAACTGAAGCTTTCTTT	CASSVTGGTEAFF
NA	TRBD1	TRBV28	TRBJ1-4	TGTGCCAGCACCAACGGACAGGGGAGTGAAAAACTGTTTTTT	CASTNGQGSEKLFF
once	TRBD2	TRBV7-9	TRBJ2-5	TGTGCCAGCAGCCGGAGCGGGACTGAGACCCAGTACTTC	CASSRSGTETQYF
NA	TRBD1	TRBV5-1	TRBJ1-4	TGCGCCAGCAGCAACCTCCGGGACAGCGGAGAAAAACTGTTTTTT	CASSNLRDSGEKLFF
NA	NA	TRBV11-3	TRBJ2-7	TGTGCCAGCAGCGCGACAGGAATTAAGGGCTACGAGCAGTACTTC	CASSATGIKGYEQYF
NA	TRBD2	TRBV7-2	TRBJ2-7	TGTGCCAGCAGCTTACGAGCGGGAGGGCCCTCGGAGGAGCAGTACTTC	CASSLRAGGPSEEQYF
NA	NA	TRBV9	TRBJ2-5	TGTGCCAGCAGCGTAGAGCCCAATCCCCTAGAGACCCAGTACTTC	CASSVEPNPLETQYF
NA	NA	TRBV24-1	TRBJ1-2	TGTGCCACCAGTGACCCTACTCGGACGGGAAACTATGGCTACACCTTC	CATSDPTRTGNYGYTF
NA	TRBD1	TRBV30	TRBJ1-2	TGTGCCTGGAGTCCCGGGCAGGGGGCAGGGTATGGCTACACCTTC	CAWSPGQGAGYGYTF
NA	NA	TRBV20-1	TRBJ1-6	TGCAGTGCTAGTACCCCCGGGACAAAGGATTCACCCCTCCACTTT	CSASTPGTKDSPLHF
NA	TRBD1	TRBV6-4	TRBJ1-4	TGTGCCAGCAGTGACTCGACAGGGGGAGCAACTAATGAAAAACTGTTTTTT	CASSDSTGGATNEKLFF
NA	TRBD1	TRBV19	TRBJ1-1	TGTGCCAGTAGTACCGGGACAGGGGGCGGTGACCCTGAAGCTTTCTTT	CASSTGTGGGDPEAFF
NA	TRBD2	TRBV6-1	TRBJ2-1	TGTGCCAGCAGTGCGAGGTGGGCTAGCGGGAGCCCCTACAATGAGCAGTTCTTC	CASSARWASGSPYNEQFF
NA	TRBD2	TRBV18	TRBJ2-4	TGTGCCAGCTCACTGGGACTAGCGGGAGGCCCCATGTATGACATTCAGTACTTC	CASSLGLAGGPMYDIQYF
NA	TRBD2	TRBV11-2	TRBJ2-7	TGTGCCAGCAGTGCAGCGGGGTTCTACGAGCAGTACTTC	CASSAAGFYEQYF
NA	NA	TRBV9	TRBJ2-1	TGTGCCAGCAGCGCCCGGGAGAGCTCCTACAATGAGCAGTTCTTC	CASSARESSYNEQFF
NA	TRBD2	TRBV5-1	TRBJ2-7	TGCGCCAGCAGCTTGCCCCGGACTAGCGGGAGGATCCTTAGCTCCTACGAGCAGTACTTC	CASSLPRTSGRILSSYEQYF
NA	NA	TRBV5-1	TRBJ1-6	TGCGCCAGCAGCCCCGGGAGTCAGACGAGCTCCTATAATTCACCCCTCCACTTT	CASSPGSQTSSYNSPLHF
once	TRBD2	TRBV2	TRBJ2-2	TGTGCCAGCAGTGGAAGAGCGGGAGAGATCGGGGAGCTGTTTTTT	CASSGRAGEIGELFF
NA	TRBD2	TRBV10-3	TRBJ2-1	TGTGCCATCAGTGACCCCGGGACTAGCGGGAGAAATGAGCAGTTCTTC	CAISDPGTSGRNEQFF
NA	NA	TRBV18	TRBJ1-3	TGTGCCAGCTCACCACCCCAGGTCGCTGGAAACACCATATATTTT	CASSPPQVAGNTIYF
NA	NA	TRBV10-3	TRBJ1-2	TGTGCCATCAGTGGTTCAGGTCTCTATGGCTACACCTTC	CAISGSGLYGYTF
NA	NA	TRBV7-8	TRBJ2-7	TGTGCCAGCAGCTCTGGACTACTTCAGGGCCACGAGCAGTACTTC	CASSSGLLQGHEQYF
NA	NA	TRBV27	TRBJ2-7	TGTGCCAGCAGTGCCTCGACTAGTGCGCTCGGGGAGCAGTACTTC	CASSASTSALGEQYF
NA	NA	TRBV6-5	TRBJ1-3	TGTGCCAGCACCGACGGCGGTCTAGGAGGAAACACCATATATTTT	CASTDGGLGGNTIYF
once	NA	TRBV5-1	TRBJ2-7	TGCGCCAGCAGCACGGGGAGCTCCTACGAGCAGTACTTC	CASSTGSSYEQYF
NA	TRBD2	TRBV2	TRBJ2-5	TGTGCCAGCCGCCCTGATTCGGGACTAGCGTCAATAGACTTC	CASRPDSGLASIDF
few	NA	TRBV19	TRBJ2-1	TGTGCCAGTAGTTCCGCGGGGGCGGTCCTCCCAAATGAGCAGTTCTTC	CASSSAGAVLPNEQFF
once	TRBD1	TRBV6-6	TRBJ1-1	TGTGCCGCTAGACAGGGGGCGTACACTGAAGCTTTCTTT	CAARQGAYTEAFF
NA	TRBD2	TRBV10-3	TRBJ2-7	TGTGCCATCAGTGACGGGGAGGGTCGCGAGCAGTACTTC	CAISDGEGREQYF
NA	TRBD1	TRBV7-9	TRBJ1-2	TGTGCCAGCAGCCCACCCGGGACAGGGGCTATTAACTATGGCTACACCTTC	CASSPPGTGAINYGYTF
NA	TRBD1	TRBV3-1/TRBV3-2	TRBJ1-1	TGTGCCAGCAGCCAAGAAGTTGGGACAGGACCCGGGAGGGCTTTCTTT	CASSQEVGTGPGRAFF
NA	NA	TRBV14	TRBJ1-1	TGTGCCAGCAGCCAAGATAAAGGGGTGAAGAACACTGAAGCTTTCTTT	CASSQDKGVKNTEAFF
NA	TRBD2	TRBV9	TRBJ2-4	TGTGCCAGCAGCGTAGCGGGAGGGTCCAAAAACATTCAGTACTTC	CASSVAGGSKNIQYF
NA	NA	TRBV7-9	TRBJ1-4	TGTGCCAGCAGCTTAGTCCGGGAGGTCCTGTTTTTT	CASSLVREVLFF
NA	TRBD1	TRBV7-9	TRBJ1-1	TGTGCCAGCAGCTTAATGGGACAGGTACACACTGAAGCTTTCTTT	CASSLMGQVHTEAFF
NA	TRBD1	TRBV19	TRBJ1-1	TGTGCCAGTAGTGTCGACAGGGGATCGCAAGCTTTCTTT	CASSVDRGSQAFF